This TCR beta chain was recovered during a study of shared clonotypes between healthy human individuals. About the study: The study drew on a couple of women and a few men aged 18 to 49 as donors.

Study observations and caveats: Memory subsets generally showed lower estimated richness than naive subsets. Roughly 5% of naive CD4 clonotypes were shared across several donors.

Method: immunoSEQ multiplex PCR; TCRdb's copy keeps in-frame clones and lacks some. The data hold 2 million to 2.5 million clones, with approximately 94% observed a single time. Naive CD8 isolation took CD45RO-negative cells positively selected for CCR7 and excluded terminally differentiated effector memory CD45RA+ cells. For this clone: Its target is unknown.

Trimming took 4 bases from V and 5 from J; bases not matched to a gene: 6. Looked up from germline, CDR1 is MGHRA and CDR2 is YSYEKL. The CDR3 length is 16 residues. The chain recombines TRBV4-1 with TRBJ2-2; 11 bases fit TRBD2. The material sequenced was naive CD8+ T cells sorted from blood. The receptor's source is a man between 18 and 29 years old in good health. Written as DNA, the CDR3 is TGCGCCAGCAGCCCCGTAGCGGGGGGGCTTACCGGGGAGCTGTTTTTT. Its translation: CASSPVAGGLTGELFF.